These 19 T cell receptor beta chains came from one sample sequenced in a study of T cell repertoires in cytomegalovirus infection. No antigens are known for them. In TCRdb, the reads were re-called with MiXCR into one record per CDR3 protein. The repertoire has 450,000 to 550,000 distinct CDR3 sequences, approximately 42% of them found once; the top ten carry 43%. This specimen was cultured PBMCs, taken from culture after CMV antigen stimulation. Receptor source: a human donor in good health (CMV status not recorded). Some clones in this sample may be carry-over from other donors' samples.

This clonotype was counted only a few times. V gene TRBV20-1 combines with J gene TRBJ1-6; D is unclear. This CDR3 is 14 amino acids long. V was pared by 2 bases and J by 3 bases, with 8 bases between. The germline CDR1 and CDR2 sequences are DFQATT and SNEGSKA (reference sequence). Written as DNA, the CDR3 is TGCAGTGCTAGAAGATTCCTCTATAATTCACCCCTCCACTTT. Amino acid sequence: CSARRFLYNSPLHF.

This clonotype has just a few counts. Germline is not matched at one junction end, which may reflect a read error. CDR3 DNA: TGTGCCAGCAGCCTAACTTCTTTGGGGAACGCTGAAGCTTTCTTT. Its protein is CASSLTSLGNAEAFF. The chain is built from TRBV7-2 and TRBJ1-1; D is undetermined. CDR1 is SGHTA, CDR2 FQGNSA, per germline. There are 15 residues in the CDR3.

In this sample, this clonotype turned up many times. The gene calls are TRBV6-2 or TRBV6-3 and TRBJ2-1; D call uncertain. Trimming shortened V by 5 bases and J by 4 bases, and 12 bases separated the two germline ends. The CDR3 has 14 amino acids. Germline CDR1 and CDR2: MNHEY and SVGEGT. Written as DNA, the CDR3 is TGTGCCAGCAGTGACATTTACGAATACAATGAGCAGTTCTTC. It translates to CASSDIYEYNEQFF.

The table lists this clonotype with a few counts. The V gene is TRBV5-4, the J gene TRBJ1-2; maybe TRBD1 (5 bases). The V end was cut by 4 bases, the J end by 6 bases, with 16 bases between. Germline assignment: CDR1 SGHNT and CDR2 YYREEE (reference sequence). The CDR3 extends over 14 amino acids. Here the CDR3 DNA reads TGTGCCAGCAGCCTCACAGGTTTTGGCGATGGCTACACCTTC. Translating it yields CASSLTGFGDGYTF.

This chain uses TRBV7-2 with TRBJ1-1; D possibly corresponds to TRBD1 (5 bases). CDR1 and CDR2 from the germline V gene are SGHTA and FQGNSA. There are 14 residues in the CDR3. V was cut by 0 bases and J by 10 bases, with 15 bases left in between. CDR3 loop: CASSLALGGAGAFF. The CDR3 bases are TGTGCCAGCAGCTTAGCGCTAGGAGGGGCAGGAGCTTTCTTT. Looking up the rest from reference TRBV7-2 and TRBJ1-1 gives the full variable domain: GAGVSQSPSNKVTEKGKDVELRCDPISGHTALYWYRQSLGQGLEFLIYFQGNSAPDKSGLPSDRFSAERTGGSVSTLTIQRTQQEDSAVYLCASSLALGGAGAFFGQGTRLTVV.

The chain carries TRBV12-5 and TRBJ1-2, with TRBD1 as a possible D gene (5 bases). Per the germline V gene, CDR1 is LGHNT and CDR2 is FRNRAP. The CDR3 runs 13 residues. The V gene lost 6 bases and the J gene lost 7 bases, with 15 bases spanning the gap. The CDR3: CASGHDSYGGYTF. The CDR3 bases are TGTGCTAGTGGCCACGACAGCTACGGTGGCTACACCTTC.

The V call is TRBV6-1, the J call TRBJ1-5; D call uncertain. The CDR3 consists of 14 residues. Trimming took 3 bases from V and 0 from J, leaving 6 bases between them. Germline V CDR1 and CDR2: MNHNS, SASEGT. CDR3 sequence: CASSDRYSNQPQHF. The CDR3 nucleotides are TGTGCCAGCAGTGACAGGTATAGCAATCAGCCCCAGCATTTT.

This clonotype was seen more than once but under ten times. The chain carries TRBV7-2 and TRBJ2-1, with 7 bases matching TRBD2. In germline, CDR1 is SGHTA, CDR2 FQGNSA. The CDR3 is 15 amino acids. The trim removed 4 bases at V and 3 bases at J, leaving 6 bases unmatched. CDR3 DNA: TGTGCCAGCAGCTCTCGGGGGGTCTTCTACAATGAGCAGTTCTTC. Residues: CASSSRGVFYNEQFF.

This clonotype has just a few counts. This rearrangement joins TRBV7-2 to TRBJ2-6; the D is unclear. Trimming removed 1 base from V and 1 base from J, with 8 bases in between. Germline V gives CDR1 SGHTA, CDR2 FQGNSA. The CDR3 covers 16 residues. CDR3 in amino acids: CASSLVGRSGANVLTF. The CDR3 DNA reads as TGTGCCAGCAGCTTAGTTGGCAGGTCTGGGGCCAACGTCCTGACTTTC.

The V gene is TRBV7-2, the J gene TRBJ2-3; TRBD2 might be the D (6 bases). Deletions cut 3 bases from V and 6 bases from J, with 13 bases between. This CDR3 is 14 amino acids long. Looked up from germline, CDR1 is SGHTA and CDR2 is FQGNSA. The CDR3 region has the DNA TGTGCCAGCAGCTTTGGCCGGGAGCGGGATACGCAGTATTTT. It translates to CASSFGRERDTQYF.

The chain is built from TRBV5-1 and TRBJ2-7; TRBD2 might be the D (5 bases). V was pared by 0 bases and J by 0 bases, with 16 bases between. The CDR3 has 17 amino acids. In germline, CDR1 is SGHRS, CDR2 YFSETQ. CDR3 protein: CASSLAPRGYNSYEQYF. The DNA for the CDR3 is TGCGCCAGCAGCTTGGCCCCCCGGGGTTATAACTCCTACGAGCAGTACTTC.

This rearrangement joins TRBV7-8 to TRBJ1-2; weak D call: TRBD1 (6 bases). The ends were cut back, 4 bases at V and 4 bases at J, with 10 bases in the middle. The CDR3 runs 13 residues. The germline V gene encodes CDR1 SGHVS and CDR2 FQNEAQ. The CDR3, as DNA: TGTGCCAGCAGCTCCACACAGGGCTATGGCTACACCTTC. Translated, it gives CASSSTQGYGYTF.

This chain links TRBV7-9 with TRBJ2-1, with 10 bases aligning to TRBD2. The germline CDR1 and CDR2 sequences are SEHNR and FQNEAQ (reference sequence). The V and J ends lost 5 bases and 6 bases, in that order; junction bases with no gene match: 7. This CDR3 contains 15 residues. CDR3 amino acids: CASSPELAGLNEQFF. The CDR3 DNA sequence: TGTGCCAGCAGCCCTGAACTAGCGGGGCTCAATGAGCAGTTCTTC.

V gene TRBV20-1 combines with J gene TRBJ1-1; 7 bases line up with TRBD1. The CDR3 has 15 residues. Trimming removed 2 bases from V and 4 bases from J; junction bases left unmatched: 10. From germline, CDR1 is DFQATT and CDR2 SNEGSKA (reference sequence). The CDR3 protein is CSARQTQGLVTEAFF. As DNA, the CDR3 is TGCAGTGCTAGACAGACACAGGGGTTAGTCACTGAAGCTTTCTTT.

J is TRBJ2-1 and V is TRBV18; tentatively, D is TRBD1 (5 bases). The V end lost 1 base, the J end lost 7 bases, and 5 bases lay between the germline ends. Germline CDR1 KGHSH, CDR2 LQKENI. The CDR3 contains 12 residues. This CDR3 reads CASSPRQNEQFF. CDR3 DNA sequence: TGTGCCAGCTCACCACGACAGAATGAGCAGTTCTTC. Variable domain in full (rest from reference TRBV18 and TRBJ2-1): NAGVMQNPRHLVRRRGQEARLRCSPMKGHSHVYWYRQLPEEGLKFMVYLQKENIIDESGMPKERFSAEFPKEGPSILRIQQVVRGDSAAYFCASSPRQNEQFFGPGTRLTVL.

This rearrangement joins TRBV4-1 to TRBJ2-5; 7 positions agree with TRBD2. V was clipped by 0 bases and J by 10 bases; unmatched bases: 11. The CDR3 totals 15 residues. Germline-derived CDR1 and CDR2 are MGHRA and YSYEKL. The CDR3 region has the DNA TGCGCCAGCAGCCAAGAAGCGGGGTGGTTGGTTGACCAGTACTTC. Protein: CASSQEAGWLVDQYF.

The rearrangement links TRBV7-2 to TRBJ1-2; possibly TRBD1 for D (5 bases). The CDR3 length is 13 residues. Germline V CDR1 and CDR2: SGHTA, FQGNSA. V lost 4 bases and J lost 7, with 13 bases in between. The CDR3 region is CASSSQGRAGYTF. The CDR3 region has the DNA TGTGCCAGCAGCTCGCAGGGTAGGGCTGGCTACACCTTC.

This clonotype occurred once. V usage is TRBV6-5 and J usage is TRBJ2-7; TRBD1 matches 9 bases. Germline CDR1 MNHEY, CDR2 SVGAGI. The CDR3 covers 16 residues. Unmatched junction bases numbered 15, after V lost 5 bases and J lost 7 bases. The CDR3, as DNA: TGTGCCAGCAGTCCCCCGGGACAGGGACGGCGGGGTGAGCAGTACTTC. This codes for CASSPPGQGRRGEQYF.

In its sample, this clonotype was seen a few times. The chain joins TRBV7-6 to TRBJ2-2, with D possibly being TRBD2 (6 bases). CDR1 is SGHVS, CDR2 FNYEAQ, per germline. The CDR3 has 16 residues. V dropped 1 base and J dropped 1 base, with 10 bases sitting between them. This CDR3 reads CASSLGSSVNTGELFF. The CDR3, as DNA: TGTGCCAGCAGCTTAGGTTCTAGCGTGAACACCGGGGAGCTGTTTTTT.